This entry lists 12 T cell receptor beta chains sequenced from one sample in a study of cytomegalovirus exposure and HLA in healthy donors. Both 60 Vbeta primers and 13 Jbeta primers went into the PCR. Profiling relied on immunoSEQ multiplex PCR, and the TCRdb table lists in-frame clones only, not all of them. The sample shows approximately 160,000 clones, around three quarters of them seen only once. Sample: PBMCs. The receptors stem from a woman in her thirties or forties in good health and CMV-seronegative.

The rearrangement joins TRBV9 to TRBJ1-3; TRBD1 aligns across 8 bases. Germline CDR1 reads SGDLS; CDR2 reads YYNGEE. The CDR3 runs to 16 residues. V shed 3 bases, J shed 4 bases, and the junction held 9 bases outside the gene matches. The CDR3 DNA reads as TGTGCCAGCAGCGCCCCAGGACAGGGATGGGGAAACACCATATATTTT. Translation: CASSAPGQGWGNTIYF.

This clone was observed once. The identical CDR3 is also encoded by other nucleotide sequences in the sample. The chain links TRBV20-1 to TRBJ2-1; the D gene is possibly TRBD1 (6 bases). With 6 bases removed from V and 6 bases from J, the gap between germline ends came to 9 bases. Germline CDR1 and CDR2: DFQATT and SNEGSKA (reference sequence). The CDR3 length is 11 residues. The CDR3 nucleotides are TGCAGTGCCCCGGACAGCAATGAGCAGTTCTTC. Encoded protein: CSAPDSNEQFF.

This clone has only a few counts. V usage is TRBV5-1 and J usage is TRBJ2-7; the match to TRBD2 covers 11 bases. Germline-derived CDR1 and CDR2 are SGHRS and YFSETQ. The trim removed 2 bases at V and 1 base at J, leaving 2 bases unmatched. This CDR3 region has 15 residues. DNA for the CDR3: TGCGCCAGCAGCTTACTAGCGGGAGATTCCTACGAGCAGTACTTC. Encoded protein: CASSLLAGDSYEQYF.

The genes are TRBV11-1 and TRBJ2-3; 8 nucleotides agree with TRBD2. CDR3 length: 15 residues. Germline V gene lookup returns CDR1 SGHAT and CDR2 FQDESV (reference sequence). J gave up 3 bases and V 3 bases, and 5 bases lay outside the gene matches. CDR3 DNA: TGTGCCAGCAGCTTGGCGGGAGGTCAGACAGATACGCAGTATTTT. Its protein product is CASSLAGGQTDTQYF.

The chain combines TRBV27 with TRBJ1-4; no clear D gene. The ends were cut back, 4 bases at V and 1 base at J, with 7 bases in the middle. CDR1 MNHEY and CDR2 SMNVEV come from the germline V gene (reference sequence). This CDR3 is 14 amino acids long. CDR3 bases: TGTGCCAGCAGTTGGGCCGGAACTAATGAAAAACTGTTTTTT. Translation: CASSWAGTNEKLFF.

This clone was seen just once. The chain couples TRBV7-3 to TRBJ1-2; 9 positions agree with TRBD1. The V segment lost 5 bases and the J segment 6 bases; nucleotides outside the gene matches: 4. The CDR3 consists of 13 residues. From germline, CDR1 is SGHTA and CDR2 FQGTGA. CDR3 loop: CASSRTGADGYTF. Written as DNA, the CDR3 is TGTGCCAGCAGCCGGACAGGGGCGGATGGCTACACCTTC.

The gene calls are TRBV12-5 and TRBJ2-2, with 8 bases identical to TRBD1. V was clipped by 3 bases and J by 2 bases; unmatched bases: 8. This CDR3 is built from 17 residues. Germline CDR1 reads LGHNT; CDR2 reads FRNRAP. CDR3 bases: TGTGCTAGTGGTTTAACGGCGGGACAGGAAAACACCGGGGAGCTGTTTTTT. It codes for CASGLTAGQENTGELFF.

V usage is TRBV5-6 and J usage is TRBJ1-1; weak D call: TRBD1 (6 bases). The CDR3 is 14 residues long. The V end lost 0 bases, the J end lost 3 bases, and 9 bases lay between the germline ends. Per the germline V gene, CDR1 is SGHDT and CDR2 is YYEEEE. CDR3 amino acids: CASSLGTGYTEAFF. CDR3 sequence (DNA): TGTGCCAGCAGCTTGGGTACAGGGTACACTGAAGCTTTCTTT.

The CDR3 DNA is TGTGCCACCAGGACTGACCGGGACTCCGGTACCTATGGCTACACCTTC. Protein sequence: CATRTDRDSGTYGYTF. The J gene is TRBJ1-2, the V gene TRBV15, with D tentatively TRBD1 (5 bases). The CDR3 totals 16 residues. V was shortened by 6 bases and J by 4 bases, with 21 bases between the two germline ends. The V gene's germline CDR1 is LNHNV and CDR2 YYDKDF (reference sequence).

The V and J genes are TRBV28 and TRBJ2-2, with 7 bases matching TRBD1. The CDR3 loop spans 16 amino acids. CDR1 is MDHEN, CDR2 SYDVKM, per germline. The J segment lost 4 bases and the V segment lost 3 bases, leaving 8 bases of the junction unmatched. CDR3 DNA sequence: TGTGCCAGCAGTTTGGGTGACAGGGTTTCCACCGGGGAGCTGTTTTTT. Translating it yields CASSLGDRVSTGELFF.

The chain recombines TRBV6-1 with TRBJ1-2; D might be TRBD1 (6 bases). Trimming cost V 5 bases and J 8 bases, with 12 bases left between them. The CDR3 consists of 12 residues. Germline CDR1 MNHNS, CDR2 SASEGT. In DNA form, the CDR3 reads TGTGCCAGCAGTACGACAGGAAGGGGCTACACCTTC. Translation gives CASSTTGRGYTF.

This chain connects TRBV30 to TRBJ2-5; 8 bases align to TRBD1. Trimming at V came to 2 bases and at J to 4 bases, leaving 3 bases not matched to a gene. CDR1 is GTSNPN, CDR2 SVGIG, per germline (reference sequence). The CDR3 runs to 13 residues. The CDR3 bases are TGTGCCTGGAGTAAAACAGGGGGAGAGACCCAGTACTTC. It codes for CAWSKTGGETQYF.